These 14 T cell receptor beta chains originate from one sample sequenced in a study of blood T cell repertoires in COVID-19. Data came from immunoSEQ multiplex PCR; TCRdb stores just in-frame clones and leaves some out. The sample shows 150,000 or so clones, about 79% of them seen only once. The sequenced material came from PBMCs or T cells enriched from blood (not recorded which). The receptors here all came from a man aged 45-60 years who had recovered from COVID-19.

This chain connects TRBV5-4 to TRBJ2-7; 7 bases match TRBD1. Germline CDR1 is SGHNT and CDR2 is YYREEE (reference sequence). V dropped 0 bases and J dropped 1; count of bases not matched to a gene: 13. The CDR3 is 18 residues long. The CDR3 loop is CASSLGPHRGVGSYEQYF. CDR3 DNA sequence: TGTGCCAGCAGCTTGGGGCCCCACAGGGGTGTTGGTTCCTACGAGCAGTACTTC.

The J gene is TRBJ1-1, the V gene TRBV7-6; D is perhaps TRBD1 (6 bases). CDR1 and CDR2 (germline): SGHVS, FNYEAQ. This CDR3 comprises 15 residues. V was shortened by 0 bases and J by 0 bases, with 8 bases between the two germline ends. The CDR3 bases are TGTGCCAGCAGCTTAGCACAGGGAATGAACACTGAAGCTTTCTTT. Amino acids: CASSLAQGMNTEAFF. Full variable domain (rest looked up from reference TRBV7-6 and TRBJ1-1): GAGVSQSPRYKVTKRGQDVALRCDPISGHVSLYWYRQALGQGPEFLTYFNYEAQQDKSGLPNDRFSAERPEGSISTLTIQRTEQRDSAMYRCASSLAQGMNTEAFFGQGTRLTVV.

The chain combines TRBV6-5 with TRBJ2-7; 7 nucleotides match TRBD1. The V gene end was trimmed by 7 bases and the J gene end by 5 bases; junction bases not matched to a gene: 8. There are 13 residues in the CDR3. Germline V gene lookup returns CDR1 MNHEY and CDR2 SVGAGI. Here the CDR3 DNA reads TGTGCCAGCATGGAACAGGGGCGCCACGAGCAGTACTTC. This translates into CASMEQGRHEQYF.

The chain is built from TRBV6-5 and TRBJ1-1; D is unresolved. The germline V and J ends were trimmed by 5 bases and 0 bases, with 10 bases remaining between them. In germline, CDR1 is MNHEY, CDR2 SVGAGI. This CDR3 spans 14 amino acids. The CDR3 nucleotides are TGTGCCAGCAGTCGACGGAGAATGAACACTGAAGCTTTCTTT. The encoded protein is CASSRRRMNTEAFF.

This clone was found a few times. The chain has TRBV14 and TRBJ2-5, with D hard to call. Germline CDR1 SGHDN, CDR2 FVKESK. The CDR3 loop spans 16 amino acids. The V end was cut by 1 base, the J end by 2 bases, with 14 bases between. The chain's CDR3 is CASSQGQGAKQETQYF. The CDR3 coding sequence is TGTGCCAGCAGCCAAGGGCAAGGAGCAAAACAAGAGACCCAGTACTTC.

V and J are TRBV7-9 and TRBJ1-4; TRBD1 matches 12 bases. The CDR3 totals 17 residues. J was trimmed by 8 bases and V by 1 base; bases with no gene match: 8. Germline CDR1 is SEHNR and CDR2 is FQNEAQ (reference sequence). CDR3 sequence: CASSLGDRGRSGEKLFF. For the CDR3, the DNA is TGTGCCAGCAGCTTAGGGGACAGGGGGCGATCGGGCGAAAAACTGTTTTTT.

The chain carries TRBV6-6 and TRBJ1-2; no definite D call. The CDR3 loop spans 12 amino acids. Trimming took off 6 bases at V and 4 bases at J, with 9 bases between the two ends. Per the germline V gene, CDR1 is MNHNY and CDR2 is SVGAGI (reference sequence). CDR3 sequence (DNA): TGTGCCAGCAGACCACAGAGCTATGGCTACACCTTC. It encodes CASRPQSYGYTF.

The V call is TRBV5-1, the J call TRBJ2-2; D might be TRBD1 (7 bases). Germline V gene sequence: CDR1 SGHRS, CDR2 YFSETQ. There are 16 residues in the CDR3. The V end lost 0 bases, the J end lost 2 bases, and 11 bases lay between the germline ends. CDR3 coding DNA: TGCGCCAGCAGCTTGGCGACAGGGACTAACACCGGGGAGCTGTTTTTT. Translation gives CASSLATGTNTGELFF.

This clone was observed a handful of times. This chain links TRBV4-1 with TRBJ1-4; D not resolved. Germline V lookup: CDR1 MGHRA, CDR2 YSYEKL. The V gene lost 4 bases and the J gene lost 7 bases, with 16 bases spanning the gap. The CDR3 totals 15 residues. CDR3 sequence: CASSLLRGGSEKLFF. The CDR3 coding sequence is TGCGCCAGCAGCCTGCTCCGGGGAGGGAGTGAAAAACTGTTTTTT.

The rearrangement joins TRBV28 to TRBJ1-5; D remains unclear. The CDR3 is 14 residues long. Germline CDR1 reads MDHEN; CDR2 reads SYDVKM. The V and J ends lost 6 bases and 4 bases respectively, with 13 bases between them. The CDR3 nucleotides read TGTGCCAGCAGCGGCGGGCTCTCGAATCAGCCCCAGCATTTT. It translates to CASSGGLSNQPQHF.

There are a few counts of this clone. The rearrangement uses TRBV19 and TRBJ1-1; D gene ambiguous. Germline V lookup: CDR1 LNHDA, CDR2 SQIVND (reference sequence). The CDR3 is 15 residues long. Trimming shortened V by 0 bases and J by 5 bases, and 13 bases separated the two germline ends. CDR3 in amino acids: CASSIDRGGRTEAFF. CDR3 sequence (DNA): TGTGCCAGTAGTATAGATCGAGGTGGCCGAACTGAAGCTTTCTTT.

The V gene is TRBV11-3, the J gene TRBJ2-1; the match to TRBD1 covers 11 bases. V lost 4 bases and J lost 9; bases outside the gene matches: 5. Looked up from germline, CDR1 is SGHNT and CDR2 is YENEEA. This CDR3 has 14 residues. The CDR3: CASSYGQGAREQFF. In DNA form, the CDR3 reads TGTGCCAGCAGCTACGGACAGGGGGCTCGTGAGCAGTTCTTC.

The chain couples TRBV27 to TRBJ2-2; D unclear. The V gene's germline CDR1 is MNHEY and CDR2 SMNVEV (reference sequence). With 3 bases removed from V and 2 bases from J, the gap between germline ends came to 13 bases. There are 16 residues in the CDR3. CDR3 sequence: CASSLTLLANTGELFF. Here the CDR3 DNA reads TGTGCCAGCAGTTTGACACTCTTGGCAAACACCGGGGAGCTGTTTTTT.

This clone was seen a single time. The V gene is TRBV5-1, the J gene TRBJ2-3, with a possible D match to TRBD1 (6 bases). From germline, CDR1 is SGHRS and CDR2 YFSETQ. The length of the CDR3 is 15 residues. Deletions cut 4 bases from V and 2 bases from J, with 14 bases between. CDR3 sequence (DNA): TGCGCCAGCAGCAAAAGGACAGACCTCACAGATACGCAGTATTTT. This gives the protein CASSKRTDLTDTQYF.